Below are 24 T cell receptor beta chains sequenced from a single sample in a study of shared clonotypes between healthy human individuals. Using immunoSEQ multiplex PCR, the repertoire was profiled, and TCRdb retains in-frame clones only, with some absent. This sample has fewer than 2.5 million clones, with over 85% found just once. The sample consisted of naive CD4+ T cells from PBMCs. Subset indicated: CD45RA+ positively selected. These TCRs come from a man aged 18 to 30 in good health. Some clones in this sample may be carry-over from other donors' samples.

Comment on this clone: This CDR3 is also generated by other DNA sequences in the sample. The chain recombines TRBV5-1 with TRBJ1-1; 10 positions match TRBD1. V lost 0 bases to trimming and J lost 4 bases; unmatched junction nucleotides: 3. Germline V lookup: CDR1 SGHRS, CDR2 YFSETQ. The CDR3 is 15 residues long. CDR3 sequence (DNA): TGCGCCAGCAGCTTGGGAGGACAGGGGGGCACTGAAGCTTTCTTT. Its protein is CASSLGGQGGTEAFF.

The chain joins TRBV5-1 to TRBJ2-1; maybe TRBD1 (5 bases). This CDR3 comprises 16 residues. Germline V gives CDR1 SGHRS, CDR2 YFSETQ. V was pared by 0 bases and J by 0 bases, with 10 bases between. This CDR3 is CASSLARTTSYNEQFF. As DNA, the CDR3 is TGCGCCAGCAGCTTGGCCCGGACAACCTCCTACAATGAGCAGTTCTTC.

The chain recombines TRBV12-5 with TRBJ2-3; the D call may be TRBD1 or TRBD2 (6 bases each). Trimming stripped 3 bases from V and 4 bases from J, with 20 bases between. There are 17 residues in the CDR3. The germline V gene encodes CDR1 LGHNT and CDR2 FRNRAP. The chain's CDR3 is CASGFPPSAQGPDTQYF. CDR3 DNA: TGTGCTAGTGGTTTCCCCCCTAGCGCCCAGGGGCCAGATACGCAGTATTTT. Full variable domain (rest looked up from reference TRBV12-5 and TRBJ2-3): DARVTQTPRHKVTEMGQEVTMRCQPILGHNTVFWYRQTMMQGLELLAYFRNRAPLDDSGMPKDRFSAEMPDATLATLKIQPSEPRDSAVYFCASGFPPSAQGPDTQYFGPGTRLTVL.

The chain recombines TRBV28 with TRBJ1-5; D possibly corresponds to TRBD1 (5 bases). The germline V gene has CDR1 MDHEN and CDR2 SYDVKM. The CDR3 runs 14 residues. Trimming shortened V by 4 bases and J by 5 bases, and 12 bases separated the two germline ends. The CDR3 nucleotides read TGTGCCAGCAGTTCGGCGTCGGGGGATCAGCCCCAGCATTTT. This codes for CASSSASGDQPQHF.

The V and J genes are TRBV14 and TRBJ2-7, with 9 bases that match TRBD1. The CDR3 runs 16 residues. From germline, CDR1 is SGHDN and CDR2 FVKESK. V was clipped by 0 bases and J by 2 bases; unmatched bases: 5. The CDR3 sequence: CASSQDWGQGPYEQYF. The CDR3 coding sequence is TGTGCCAGCAGCCAAGATTGGGGACAGGGTCCCTACGAGCAGTACTTC.

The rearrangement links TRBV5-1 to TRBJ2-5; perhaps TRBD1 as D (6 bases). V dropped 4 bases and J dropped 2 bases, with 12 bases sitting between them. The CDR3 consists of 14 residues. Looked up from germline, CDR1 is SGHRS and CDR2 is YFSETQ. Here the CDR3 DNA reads TGCGCCAGCAGCCCTGAGACAGGTCAAGAGACCCAGTACTTC. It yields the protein CASSPETGQETQYF.

CDR3 amino acids: CATQEGPIKADTQYF. The CDR3 DNA is TGTGCCACCCAAGAGGGGCCCATAAAGGCAGATACGCAGTATTTT. The genes are TRBV15 and TRBJ2-3; D is possibly TRBD1 or TRBD2 (5 bases each). The V and J ends lost 8 bases and 4 bases respectively, with 19 bases between them. The CDR3 consists of 15 residues. Per germline, CDR1 LNHNV and CDR2 YYDKDF (reference sequence).

CDR3 DNA: TGTGCCAGCAGCTTATATCCTAGCGGGAGGGCCCAAGGGTTGCCAGATACGCAGTATTTT. Its translation: CASSLYPSGRAQGLPDTQYF. V and J are TRBV13 and TRBJ2-3; TRBD2 agrees at 12 bases. Germline V gene data show CDR1 as PRHDT and CDR2 as FYEKMQ (reference sequence). Trimming cost V 2 bases and J 4 bases; bases outside gene matches: 16. This CDR3 has 20 amino acids.

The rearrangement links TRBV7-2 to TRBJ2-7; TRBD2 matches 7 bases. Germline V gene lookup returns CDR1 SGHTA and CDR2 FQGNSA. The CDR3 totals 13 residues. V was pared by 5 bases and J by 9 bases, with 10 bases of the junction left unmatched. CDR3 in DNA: TGTGCCAGCAGCCCCCGGGAGGTGGCCGGGCAGTACTTC. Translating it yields CASSPREVAGQYF.

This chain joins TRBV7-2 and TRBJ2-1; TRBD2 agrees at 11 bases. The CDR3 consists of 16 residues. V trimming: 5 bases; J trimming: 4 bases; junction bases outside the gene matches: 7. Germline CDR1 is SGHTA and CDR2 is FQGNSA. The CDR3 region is CASSGGTSGTYNEQFF. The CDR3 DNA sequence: TGTGCCAGCAGCGGGGGGACTAGCGGAACTTACAATGAGCAGTTCTTC.

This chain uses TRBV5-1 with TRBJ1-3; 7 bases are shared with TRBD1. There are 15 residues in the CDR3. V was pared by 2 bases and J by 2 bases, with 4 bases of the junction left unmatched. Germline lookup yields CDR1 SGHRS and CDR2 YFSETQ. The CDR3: CASSFAGTAGNTIYF. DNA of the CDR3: TGCGCCAGCAGCTTCGCCGGGACAGCTGGAAACACCATATATTTT.

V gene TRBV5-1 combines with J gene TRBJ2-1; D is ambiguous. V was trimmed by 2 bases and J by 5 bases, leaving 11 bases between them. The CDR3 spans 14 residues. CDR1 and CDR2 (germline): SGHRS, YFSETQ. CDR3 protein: CASSLFPPNNEQFF. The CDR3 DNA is TGCGCCAGCAGCTTATTCCCCCCCAACAATGAGCAGTTCTTC.

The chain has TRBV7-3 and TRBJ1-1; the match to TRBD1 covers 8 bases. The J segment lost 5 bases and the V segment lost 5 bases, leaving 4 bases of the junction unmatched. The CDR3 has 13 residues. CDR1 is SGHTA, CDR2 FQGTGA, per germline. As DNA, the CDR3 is TGTGCCAGCAGCCAGGACAGGGCTACTGAAGCTTTCTTT. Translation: CASSQDRATEAFF.

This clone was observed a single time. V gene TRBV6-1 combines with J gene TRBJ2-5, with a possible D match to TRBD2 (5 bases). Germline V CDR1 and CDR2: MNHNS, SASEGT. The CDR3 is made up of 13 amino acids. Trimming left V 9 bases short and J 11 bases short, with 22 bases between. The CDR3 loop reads CASRSPGSTTQYF. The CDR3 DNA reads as TGTGCCAGTCGGTCGCCGGGATCTACGACGCAGTACTTC.

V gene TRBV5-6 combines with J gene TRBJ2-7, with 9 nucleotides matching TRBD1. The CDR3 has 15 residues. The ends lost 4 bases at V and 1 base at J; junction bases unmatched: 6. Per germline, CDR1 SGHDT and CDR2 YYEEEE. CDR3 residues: CASSGGTGTSYEQYF. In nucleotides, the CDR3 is TGTGCCAGCAGCGGTGGGACAGGGACTTCCTACGAGCAGTACTTC.

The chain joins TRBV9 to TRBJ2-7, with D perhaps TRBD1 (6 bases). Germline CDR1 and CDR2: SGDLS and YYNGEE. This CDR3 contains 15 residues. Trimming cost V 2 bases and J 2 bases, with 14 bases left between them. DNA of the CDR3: TGTGCCAGCAGCGTTCAAACAGGGACCGCCTACGAGCAGTACTTC. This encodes CASSVQTGTAYEQYF.

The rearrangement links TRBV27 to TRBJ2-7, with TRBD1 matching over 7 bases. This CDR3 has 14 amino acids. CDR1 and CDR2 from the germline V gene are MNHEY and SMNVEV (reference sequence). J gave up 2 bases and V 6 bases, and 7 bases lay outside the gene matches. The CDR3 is CASSLGQATYEQYF. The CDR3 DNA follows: TGTGCCAGCAGCCTCGGACAGGCGACCTACGAGCAGTACTTC.

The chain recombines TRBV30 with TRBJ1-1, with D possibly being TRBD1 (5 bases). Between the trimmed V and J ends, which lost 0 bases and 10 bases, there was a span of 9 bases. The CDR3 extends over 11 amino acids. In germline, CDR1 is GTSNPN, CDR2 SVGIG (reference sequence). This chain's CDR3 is CAWSVGGGAFF. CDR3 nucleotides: TGTGCCTGGAGTGTGGGGGGGGGAGCTTTCTTT. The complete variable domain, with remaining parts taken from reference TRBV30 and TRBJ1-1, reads SQTIHQWPATLVQPVGSPLSLECTVEGTSNPNLYWYRQAAGRGLQLLFYSVGIGQISSEVPQNLSASRPQDRQFILSSKKLLLSDSGFYLCAWSVGGGAFFGQGTRLTVV.

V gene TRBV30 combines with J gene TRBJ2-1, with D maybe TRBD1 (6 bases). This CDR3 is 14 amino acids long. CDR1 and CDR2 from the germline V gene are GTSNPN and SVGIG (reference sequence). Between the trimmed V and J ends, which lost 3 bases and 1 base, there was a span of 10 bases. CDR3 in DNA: TGTGCCTGGAGGGTACAGGGATCCTACAATGAGCAGTTCTTC. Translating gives CAWRVQGSYNEQFF.

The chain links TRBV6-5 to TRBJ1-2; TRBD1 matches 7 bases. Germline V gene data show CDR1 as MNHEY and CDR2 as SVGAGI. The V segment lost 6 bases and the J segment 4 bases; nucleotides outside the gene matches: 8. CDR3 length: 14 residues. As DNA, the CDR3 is TGTGCCAGCAGGATGGCAGGGGGTGCCTATGGCTACACCTTC. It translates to CASRMAGGAYGYTF.

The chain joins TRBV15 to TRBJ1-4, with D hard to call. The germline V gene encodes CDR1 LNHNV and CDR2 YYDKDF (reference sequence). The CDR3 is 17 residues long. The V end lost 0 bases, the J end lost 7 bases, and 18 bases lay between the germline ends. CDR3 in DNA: TGTGCCACCAGCAGAGATCCCCCCGACCCTCGGGGTGAAAAACTGTTTTTT. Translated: CATSRDPPDPRGEKLFF.

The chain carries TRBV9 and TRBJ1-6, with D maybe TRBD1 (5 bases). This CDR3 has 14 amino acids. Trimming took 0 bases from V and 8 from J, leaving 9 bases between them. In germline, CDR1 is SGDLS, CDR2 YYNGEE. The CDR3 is CASSVVPGDSPLHF. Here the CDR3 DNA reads TGTGCCAGCAGCGTAGTCCCGGGGGATTCACCCCTCCACTTT.

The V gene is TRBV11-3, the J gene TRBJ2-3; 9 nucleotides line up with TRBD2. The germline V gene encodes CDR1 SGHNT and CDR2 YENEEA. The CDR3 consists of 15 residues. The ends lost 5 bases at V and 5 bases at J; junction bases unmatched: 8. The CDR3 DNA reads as TGTGCCAGCAGCCCCTCTAGCGGGACGTTAGATACGCAGTATTTT. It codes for CASSPSSGTLDTQYF.

This CDR3 reads CASSIKSNQPQHF. As DNA, the CDR3 is TGTGCCAGTAGTATAAAGAGCAATCAGCCCCAGCATTTT. J is TRBJ1-5 and V is TRBV19; D gene ambiguous. The germline V and J ends were trimmed by 2 bases and 1 base, with 3 bases remaining between them. This CDR3 region has 13 residues. In germline, CDR1 is LNHDA, CDR2 SQIVND (reference sequence). Drawing the rest from reference TRBV19 and TRBJ1-5, the complete variable domain is DGGITQSPKYLFRKEGQNVTLSCEQNLNHDAMYWYRQDPGQGLRLIYYSQIVNDFQKGDIAEGYSVSREKKESFPLTVTSAQKNPTAFYLCASSIKSNQPQHFGDGTRLSIL.